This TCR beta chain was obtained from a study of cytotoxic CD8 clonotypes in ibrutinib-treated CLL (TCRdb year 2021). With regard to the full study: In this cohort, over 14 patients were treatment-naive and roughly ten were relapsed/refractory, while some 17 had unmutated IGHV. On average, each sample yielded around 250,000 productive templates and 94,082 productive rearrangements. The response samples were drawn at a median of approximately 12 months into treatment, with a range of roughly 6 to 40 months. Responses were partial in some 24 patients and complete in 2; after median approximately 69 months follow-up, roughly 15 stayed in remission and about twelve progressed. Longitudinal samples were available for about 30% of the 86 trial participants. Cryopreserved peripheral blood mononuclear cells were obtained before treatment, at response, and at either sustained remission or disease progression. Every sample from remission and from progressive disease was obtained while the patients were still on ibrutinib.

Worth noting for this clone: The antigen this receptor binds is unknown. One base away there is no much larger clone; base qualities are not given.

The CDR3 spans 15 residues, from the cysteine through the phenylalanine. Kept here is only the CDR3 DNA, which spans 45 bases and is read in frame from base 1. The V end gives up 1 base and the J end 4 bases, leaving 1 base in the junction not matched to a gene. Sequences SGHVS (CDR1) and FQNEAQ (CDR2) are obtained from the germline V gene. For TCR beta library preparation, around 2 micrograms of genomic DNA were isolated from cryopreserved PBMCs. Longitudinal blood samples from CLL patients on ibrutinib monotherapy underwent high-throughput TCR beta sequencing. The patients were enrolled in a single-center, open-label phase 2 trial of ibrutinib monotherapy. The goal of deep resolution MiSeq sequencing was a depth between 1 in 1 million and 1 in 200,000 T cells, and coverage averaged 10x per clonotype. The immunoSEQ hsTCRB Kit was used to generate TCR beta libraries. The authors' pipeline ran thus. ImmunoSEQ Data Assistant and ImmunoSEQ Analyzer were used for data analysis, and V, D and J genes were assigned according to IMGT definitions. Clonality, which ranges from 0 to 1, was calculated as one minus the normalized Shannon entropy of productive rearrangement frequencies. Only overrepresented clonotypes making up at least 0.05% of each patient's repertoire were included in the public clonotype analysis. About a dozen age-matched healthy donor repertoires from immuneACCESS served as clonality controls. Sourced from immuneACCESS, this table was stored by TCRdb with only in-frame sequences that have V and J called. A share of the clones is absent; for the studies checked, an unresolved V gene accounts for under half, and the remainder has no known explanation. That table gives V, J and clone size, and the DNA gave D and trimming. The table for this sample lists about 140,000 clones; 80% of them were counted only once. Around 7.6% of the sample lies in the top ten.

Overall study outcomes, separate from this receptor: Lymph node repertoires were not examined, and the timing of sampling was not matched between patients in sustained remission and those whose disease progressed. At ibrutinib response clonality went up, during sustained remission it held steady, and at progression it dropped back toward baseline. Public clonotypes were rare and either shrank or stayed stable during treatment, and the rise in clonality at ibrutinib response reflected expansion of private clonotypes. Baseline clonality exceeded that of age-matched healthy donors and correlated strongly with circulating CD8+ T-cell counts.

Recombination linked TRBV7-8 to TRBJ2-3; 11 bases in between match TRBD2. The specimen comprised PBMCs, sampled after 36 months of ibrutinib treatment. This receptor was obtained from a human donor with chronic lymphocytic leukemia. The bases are TGTGCCAGCAGCTTAGTAGCGGGGGGGGCAGATACGCAGTATTTT. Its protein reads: CASSLVAGGADTQYF.